The 28 T cell receptor beta chains given below trace back to one sample, sequenced in a study of blood T cell repertoires in COVID-19. TCRdb keeps only in-frame clones here, not all; method: immunoSEQ multiplex PCR. The table records about 220,000 clones, 80% to 90% of them present only once. The sample consisted of PBMCs or T cells enriched from blood (not recorded which). Every receptor here comes from a woman between 45 and 65 years old who had been exposed to COVID-19.

The V call is TRBV5-1, the J call TRBJ1-1; TRBD1 aligns across 8 bases. This CDR3 contains 15 residues. Germline assignment: CDR1 SGHRS and CDR2 YFSETQ. The V and J ends lost 3 bases and 4 bases, in that order; junction bases with no gene match: 8. The CDR3 sequence is CASSSTGARGTEAFF. The DNA of the CDR3 is TGCGCCAGCAGCTCGACAGGGGCCCGGGGCACTGAAGCTTTCTTT. The variable domain in full, with the rest retrieved from reference TRBV5-1 and TRBJ1-1, is KAGVTQTPRYLIKTRGQQVTLSCSPISGHRSVSWYQQTPGQGLQFLFEYFSETQRNKGNFPGRFSGRQFSNSRSEMNVSTLELGDSALYLCASSSTGARGTEAFFGQGTRLTVV.

The V call is TRBV6-2 or TRBV6-3, the J call TRBJ2-1, with TRBD2 identical over 10 bases. Germline trimming cut 0 bases from V and 0 bases from J; bases unmatched to any gene: 11. CDR1 and CDR2 from the germline V gene are MNHEY and SVGEGT. The CDR3 spans 20 residues. CDR3 region: CASSYSSGGAGQSSYNEQFF. The CDR3 DNA reads TGTGCCAGCAGTTACTCGAGCGGGGGGGCAGGTCAGAGCTCCTACAATGAGCAGTTCTTC.

The chain is built from TRBV6-5 and TRBJ2-1; maybe TRBD2 (6 bases). The V end lost 0 bases, the J end lost 6 bases, and 12 bases lay between the germline ends. This CDR3 contains 15 residues. Germline CDR1 and CDR2: MNHEY and SVGAGI. CDR3: CASSYSGLTVNEQFF. In nucleotides, the CDR3 is TGTGCCAGCAGTTACTCGGGACTTACGGTCAATGAGCAGTTCTTC.

The chain uses TRBV28 and TRBJ1-1, with TRBD1 matching 7 bases. Unmatched junction bases numbered 13, after V lost 11 bases and J lost 7 bases. This CDR3 is built from 13 residues. Germline CDR1 reads MDHEN; CDR2 reads SYDVKM. CDR3 sequence reads: CASANRGSDEAFF. In DNA, the CDR3 is TGTGCCTCCGCCAACAGGGGATCCGATGAAGCTTTCTTT.

This clone was counted only a few times. The chain joins TRBV4-2 to TRBJ1-4; D is uncertain. The V end lost 5 bases, the J end lost 4 bases, and 11 bases lay between the germline ends. Germline lookup yields CDR1 LGHNA and CDR2 YNFKEQ. The CDR3 extends over 14 amino acids. The CDR3 DNA sequence: TGTGCCAGCAGCTCCCAAGCGTTTAATGAAAAACTGTTTTTT. Translating gives CASSSQAFNEKLFF.

This sequence joins TRBV5-5 and TRBJ1-6, with TRBD1 as a possible D gene (5 bases). Trimming took 4 bases from V and 9 from J, leaving 14 bases between them. In germline, CDR1 is SGHKS, CDR2 YYEKEE (reference sequence). The CDR3 spans 14 residues. The CDR3 coding sequence is TGTGCCAGCAGCATGGGACGGGCGGGTTCACCCCTCCACTTT. It yields the protein CASSMGRAGSPLHF.

This chain uses TRBV5-1 with TRBJ1-2, with unresolved D. V was trimmed by 2 bases and J by 7 bases, leaving 18 bases between them. The CDR3 has 15 residues. Germline assignment: CDR1 SGHRS and CDR2 YFSETQ. The CDR3 sequence: CASSLSGPFEGGYTF. CDR3 DNA sequence: TGCGCCAGCAGCTTATCAGGACCGTTTGAGGGTGGCTACACCTTC.

This chain uses TRBV28 with TRBJ1-4; D unresolved. Germline values: CDR1 MDHEN, CDR2 SYDVKM. CDR3 size: 15 residues. V lost 4 bases to trimming and J lost 4 bases, with 13 bases between them. The CDR3 DNA reads TGTGCCAGCAGTTCGCAGCGCACAATTAATGAAAAACTGTTTTTT. Its translation: CASSSQRTINEKLFF.

This chain joins TRBV2 and TRBJ1-2; the match to TRBD1 covers 9 bases. Germline V gene sequence: CDR1 SNHLY, CDR2 FYNNEI. CDR3 length: 15 residues. Germline trimming cut 6 bases from V and 0 bases from J; bases unmatched to any gene: 5. This CDR3 reads CASSPDRGPNYGYTF. In DNA, the CDR3 is TGTGCCAGCAGCCCGGACAGGGGACCTAACTATGGCTACACCTTC.

V usage is TRBV14 and J usage is TRBJ2-5; TRBD1 aligns across 7 bases. Germline V lookup: CDR1 SGHDN, CDR2 FVKESK. The trim removed 1 base at V and 7 bases at J, leaving 6 bases unmatched. CDR3 length: 14 amino acids. The chain's CDR3 is CASSQVGGVGTQYF. The CDR3 DNA is TGTGCCAGCAGCCAAGTAGGGGGCGTGGGGACCCAGTACTTC.

The chain employs TRBV5-6 and TRBJ1-1; perhaps TRBD1 as D (6 bases). V was trimmed by 4 bases and J by 4 bases, leaving 14 bases between them. There are 14 residues in the CDR3. Germline V gene data show CDR1 as SGHDT and CDR2 as YYEEEE. The CDR3 nucleotides read TGTGCCAGCAGCACCGGACAGTGGGGCACTGAAGCTTTCTTT. It codes for CASSTGQWGTEAFF. Variable domain in full (rest from reference TRBV5-6 and TRBJ1-1): DAGVTQSPTHLIKTRGQQVTLRCSPKSGHDTVSWYQQALGQGPQFIFQYYEEEERQRGNFPDRFSGHQFPNYSSELNVNALLLGDSALYLCASSTGQWGTEAFFGQGTRLTVV.

With respect to this clone: This specimen includes other DNA sequences encoding the same CDR3. The chain recombines TRBV9 with TRBJ1-1; D uncertain. Per the germline V gene, CDR1 is SGDLS and CDR2 is YYNGEE. The CDR3 extends over 15 amino acids. Trimming left V 0 bases short and J 3 bases short, with 12 bases between. The CDR3 DNA reads as TGTGCCAGCAGCGTAGGTGGAGGGCTGGACACTGAAGCTTTCTTT. Protein: CASSVGGGLDTEAFF.

This clone has a single count. The chain employs TRBV28 and TRBJ1-4; weak D call: TRBD1 (5 bases). The CDR3 spans 14 residues. Germline CDR1 is MDHEN and CDR2 is SYDVKM. Trimming shortened V by 6 bases and J by 3 bases, and 11 bases separated the two germline ends. This CDR3 is CASSPGGSNEKLFF. The CDR3 DNA reads TGTGCCAGCAGCCCTGGGGGGTCTAATGAAAAACTGTTTTTT. Together with reference TRBV28 and TRBJ1-4, the CDR3 gives the full variable domain: DVKVTQSSRYLVKRTGEKVFLECVQDMDHENMFWYRQDPGLGLRLIYFSYDVKMKEKGDIPEGYSVSREKKERFSLILESASTNQTSMYLCASSPGGSNEKLFFGSGTQLSVL.

This chain links TRBV7-2 with TRBJ1-1; D is unresolved. The CDR3 is 14 amino acids. The germline V gene has CDR1 SGHTA and CDR2 FQGNSA. The V end lost 5 bases, the J end lost 4 bases, and 14 bases lay between the germline ends. CDR3 region: CASSVRRGGTEAFF. The CDR3, as DNA: TGTGCCAGCAGCGTCCGGCGGGGTGGCACTGAAGCTTTCTTT. The variable domain in full, with the rest retrieved from reference TRBV7-2 and TRBJ1-1, is GAGVSQSPSNKVTEKGKDVELRCDPISGHTALYWYRQSLGQGLEFLIYFQGNSAPDKSGLPSDRFSAERTGGSVSTLTIQRTQQEDSAVYLCASSVRRGGTEAFFGQGTRLTVV.

The genes are TRBV5-6 and TRBJ2-3, with TRBD2 identical over 8 bases. Trimming removed 6 bases from V and 8 bases from J; junction bases left unmatched: 14. The V gene's germline CDR1 is SGHDT and CDR2 YYEEEE. The CDR3 spans 15 residues. Here the CDR3 reads CASNAPGGVIGTQYF. The CDR3 DNA reads TGTGCCAGCAACGCGCCCGGGGGGGTTATAGGTACGCAGTATTTT. Looking up the rest from reference TRBV5-6 and TRBJ2-3 gives the full variable domain: DAGVTQSPTHLIKTRGQQVTLRCSPKSGHDTVSWYQQALGQGPQFIFQYYEEEERQRGNFPDRFSGHQFPNYSSELNVNALLLGDSALYLCASNAPGGVIGTQYFGPGTRLTVL.

This sequence joins TRBV2 and TRBJ2-7; D is perhaps TRBD1 (5 bases). The CDR3 extends over 12 amino acids. V gave up 4 bases and J gave up 5 bases, with 9 bases separating them. Germline assignment: CDR1 SNHLY and CDR2 FYNNEI. The DNA of the CDR3 is TGTGCCAGCAGTGCAGGGTTCAACGAGCAGTACTTC. The encoded protein is CASSAGFNEQYF.

This sequence joins TRBV5-4 and TRBJ1-2; TRBD1 aligns across 9 bases. V was clipped by 0 bases and J by 7 bases; unmatched bases: 7. Germline lookup yields CDR1 SGHNT and CDR2 YYREEE (reference sequence). This CDR3 has 15 residues. The CDR3 DNA is TGTGCCAGCAGCTTGGCCGTGGGACAGGGTTCTGGCTACACCTTC. This codes for CASSLAVGQGSGYTF.

This clone occurred once. CDR3 protein: CATSRDLTGGGEKLFF. The CDR3, as DNA: TGTGCCACCAGCAGAGACCTAACAGGGGGGGGCGAAAAACTGTTTTTT. The chain recombines TRBV15 with TRBJ1-4; 8 bases map to TRBD1. The ends lost 0 bases at V and 8 bases at J; junction bases unmatched: 8. This CDR3 comprises 16 residues. The germline gives CDR1 LNHNV, CDR2 YYDKDF (reference sequence). Together with reference TRBV15 and TRBJ1-4, the CDR3 gives the full variable domain: DAMVIQNPRYQVTQFGKPVTLSCSQTLNHNVMYWYQQKSSQAPKLLFHYYDKDFNNEADTPDNFQSRRPNTSFCFLDIRSPGLGDTAMYLCATSRDLTGGGEKLFFGSGTQLSVL.

This clone has a count of ten or more. This chain links TRBV14 with TRBJ2-5; the match to TRBD1 covers 8 bases. Germline V CDR1 and CDR2: SGHDN, FVKESK. This CDR3 region has 15 residues. V lost 4 bases and J lost 5; bases outside the gene matches: 9. The CDR3 DNA reads TGTGCCAGCAGCCGCGACAGGGGTCCGCGGGAGACCCAGTACTTC. This encodes CASSRDRGPRETQYF.

The genes are TRBV12-5 and TRBJ1-1, with D uncertain. V was pared by 0 bases and J by 0 bases, with 20 bases between. Germline CDR1 reads LGHNT; CDR2 reads FRNRAP. The length of the CDR3 is 19 residues. The CDR3 DNA follows: TGTGCTAGTGGTTTGGTACCATACAGCAGCCAGACCATGAACACTGAAGCTTTCTTT. Amino acids: CASGLVPYSSQTMNTEAFF.

In DNA form, the CDR3 reads TGTGCCAGCAGCACGCGCCATGGCTACACCTTC. Protein product: CASSTRHGYTF. This rearrangement joins TRBV28 to TRBJ1-2; D is undetermined. This CDR3 contains 11 residues. V dropped 6 bases and J dropped 6 bases, with 8 bases sitting between them. Looked up from germline, CDR1 is MDHEN and CDR2 is SYDVKM.

The chain is built from TRBV18 and TRBJ1-2; no reliable D call. Germline V gene sequence: CDR1 KGHSH, CDR2 LQKENI. V gave up 3 bases and J gave up 3 bases, with 20 bases separating them. This CDR3 region has 17 residues. The DNA for the CDR3 is TGTGCCAGCTCACCTGTAGTGCCTCTCTCCATAGACTATGGCTACACCTTC. It is translated as CASSPVVPLSIDYGYTF.

The V call is TRBV12-3 or TRBV12-4, the J call TRBJ1-2, with 9 nucleotides matching TRBD1. This CDR3 spans 13 amino acids. V lost 7 bases, J lost 4 bases, and 4 bases stayed unmatched. The CDR3 nucleotides read TGTGCCAGCACGCGGACAGGGGCCTATGGCTACACCTTC. Translating gives CASTRTGAYGYTF.

V usage is TRBV5-1 and J usage is TRBJ2-2; 8 bases align to TRBD2. CDR1 is SGHRS, CDR2 YFSETQ, per germline. The CDR3 spans 16 residues. The ends lost 1 base at V and 7 bases at J; junction bases unmatched: 9. The CDR3, as DNA: TGCGCCAGCAGCTTGTCTCCAGCGGGGGAAGGCGGGGAGCTGTTTTTT. Residues: CASSLSPAGEGGELFF.

This sequence joins TRBV19 and TRBJ1-1; D unresolved. Germline V gene sequence: CDR1 LNHDA, CDR2 SQIVND (reference sequence). Trimming cost V 3 bases and J 2 bases, with 13 bases left between them. This CDR3 is 15 amino acids long. CDR3 amino acids: CASSMEDGRNTEAFF. For the CDR3, the DNA is TGTGCCAGTAGTATGGAGGACGGAAGAAACACTGAAGCTTTCTTT.

J is TRBJ1-6 and V is TRBV6-5; tentatively, D is TRBD1 (6 bases). V lost 1 base and J lost 8, with 15 bases in between. Germline V gene lookup returns CDR1 MNHEY and CDR2 SVGAGI. There are 16 residues in the CDR3. CDR3 in DNA: TGTGCCAGCAGTTACTTTCTACAGGGTTCGGATTCACCCCTCCACTTT. Translation: CASSYFLQGSDSPLHF.

The rearrangement uses TRBV7-3 and TRBJ1-3; the D is unclear. V gave up 5 bases and J gave up 0 bases, with 8 bases separating them. From germline, CDR1 is SGHTA and CDR2 FQGTGA. The length of the CDR3 is 14 residues. CDR3 sequence: CASSLDASGNTIYF. For the CDR3, the DNA is TGTGCCAGCAGCCTAGACGCCTCTGGAAACACCATATATTTT.

V usage is TRBV21-1 and J usage is TRBJ2-2; the table's D gene call, TRBD2, was not cross checked with the DNA. TRBV21-1 is labeled a pseudogene. The CDR3 has 12 amino acids. The CDR3 region is CARDGGSWELFF. The CDR3 DNA is TGTGCCAGGGATGGGGGGAGCTGGGAGCTGTTTTTT.